This T cell receptor (beta chain) was profiled in a study of T-cell memory formation after mild COVID-19. Study overall: Clusters were largely donor specific. Whole-study results and caveats: Later expanders leaned CD4+, whereas clones that contracted between day 15 and 85 were balanced CD4/CD8. Researchers found some responding clones in pre-infection memory, a sign that cross-reactive memory joined.

Using its own MiXCR run on the 5' RACE reads, TCRdb lists one record per CDR3 protein. The data contain fewer than 500,000 distinct CDR3 sequences, 20% to 30% of them singletons. The count of this clonotype is one. Antigen: not known. This CDR3 spans 13 amino acids. Per the germline V gene, CDR1 is SEHNR and CDR2 is FQNEAQ (reference sequence). Trimming stripped 2 bases from V and 6 bases from J, with 11 bases between. The sequenced sample was PBMCs or a T cell subset sorted from them (not recorded which). The chain has TRBV7-9 and TRBJ2-7; perhaps D is TRBD1 or TRBD2 (5 bases each). The origin of this receptor is an adult woman who had mild COVID-19 (a few samples of this study predate the infection). Cell type and time point are not known. CDR3 in amino acids: CASSLHGTIEQYF. In DNA form, the CDR3 reads TGTGCCAGCAGCTTACATGGGACGATCGAGCAGTACTTC.